This T cell receptor beta chain came from a study of OX40 agonist ivuxolimab in advanced cancers. The overall study: Hepatocellular carcinoma, melanoma, renal cell or head and neck cancer was diagnosed in the dose-escalation patients.

The data were produced by immunoSEQ multiplex PCR, yet TCRdb's version contains in-frame clones alone and is incomplete. The data contain 95,000 to 150,000 clones, over 85% of them singletons. The material was CD4+ or CD8+ T cells sorted from blood, obtained in a trial of the OX40 agonist ivuxolimab. The receptor was derived from an adult with an advanced solid tumor such as melanoma, head and neck, liver or kidney cancer.

This CDR3 is CASRNRQLMNTEAFF. CDR3 sequence (DNA): TGTGCCAGCAGGAACCGACAACTCATGAACACTGAAGCTTTCTTT. The rearrangement uses TRBV6-5 and TRBJ1-1; D is unclear. The CDR3 consists of 15 residues. The V and J ends lost 6 bases and 0 bases respectively, with 14 bases between them. Germline V gives CDR1 MNHEY, CDR2 SVGAGI.